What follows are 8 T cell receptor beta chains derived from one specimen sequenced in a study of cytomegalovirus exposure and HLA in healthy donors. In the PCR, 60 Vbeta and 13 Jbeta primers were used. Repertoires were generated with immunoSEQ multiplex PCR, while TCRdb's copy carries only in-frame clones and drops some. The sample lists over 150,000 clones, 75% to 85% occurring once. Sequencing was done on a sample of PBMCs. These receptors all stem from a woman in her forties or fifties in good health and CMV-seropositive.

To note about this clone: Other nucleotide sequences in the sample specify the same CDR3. The CDR3 DNA reads TGTGCCAGCTCACAGGGAGGAGGCAATCAGCCCCAGCATTTT. Amino acids: CASSQGGGNQPQHF. This chain joins TRBV18 and TRBJ1-5; D is uncertain. Trimming pared 4 bases from V and 2 bases from J, leaving 9 bases between. Germline values: CDR1 KGHSH, CDR2 LQKENI. The CDR3 runs to 14 residues.

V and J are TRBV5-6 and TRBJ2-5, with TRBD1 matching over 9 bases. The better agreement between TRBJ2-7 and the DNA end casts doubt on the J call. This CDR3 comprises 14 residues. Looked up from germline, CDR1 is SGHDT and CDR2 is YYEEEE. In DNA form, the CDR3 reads TGTGCCAGCAGCCATGGACAGGGGCCCTACGAGCAGTACTTC. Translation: CASSHGQGPYEQYF.

DNA for the CDR3: TGTGCCAGCAGTGGGACGCTACAGGGGGCCCACACTGAAGCTTTCTTT. It codes for CASSGTLQGAHTEAFF. V gene TRBV2 combines with J gene TRBJ1-1, with TRBD1 matching 9 bases. The germline V gene encodes CDR1 SNHLY and CDR2 FYNNEI. Germline trimming cut 4 bases from V and 3 bases from J; bases unmatched to any gene: 9. The CDR3 totals 16 residues.

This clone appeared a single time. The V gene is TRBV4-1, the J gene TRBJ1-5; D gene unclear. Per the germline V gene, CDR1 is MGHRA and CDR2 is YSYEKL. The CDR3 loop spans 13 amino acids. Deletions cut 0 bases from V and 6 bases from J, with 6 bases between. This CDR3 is CASSQEAIQPQHF. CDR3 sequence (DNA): TGCGCCAGCAGCCAAGAGGCCATTCAGCCCCAGCATTTT.

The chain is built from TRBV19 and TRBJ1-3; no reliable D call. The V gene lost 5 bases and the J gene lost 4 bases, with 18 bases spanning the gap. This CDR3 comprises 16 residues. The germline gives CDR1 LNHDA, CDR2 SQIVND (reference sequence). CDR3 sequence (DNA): TGTGCCAGTAGTGTGCACCGGACGTTAGCGGGAAACACCATATATTTT. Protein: CASSVHRTLAGNTIYF.

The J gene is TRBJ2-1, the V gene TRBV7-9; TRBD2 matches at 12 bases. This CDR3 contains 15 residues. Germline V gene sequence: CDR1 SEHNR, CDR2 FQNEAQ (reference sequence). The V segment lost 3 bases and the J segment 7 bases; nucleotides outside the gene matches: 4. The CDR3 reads CASSFLAGGRNEQFF. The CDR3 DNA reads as TGTGCCAGCAGCTTTCTAGCGGGGGGGCGGAATGAGCAGTTCTTC.

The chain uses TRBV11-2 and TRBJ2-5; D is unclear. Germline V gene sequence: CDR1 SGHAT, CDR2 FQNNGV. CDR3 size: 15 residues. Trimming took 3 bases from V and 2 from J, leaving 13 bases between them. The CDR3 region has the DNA TGTGCCAGCAGCTTCCCCCCGAGCCTACAAGAGACCCAGTACTTC. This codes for CASSFPPSLQETQYF.

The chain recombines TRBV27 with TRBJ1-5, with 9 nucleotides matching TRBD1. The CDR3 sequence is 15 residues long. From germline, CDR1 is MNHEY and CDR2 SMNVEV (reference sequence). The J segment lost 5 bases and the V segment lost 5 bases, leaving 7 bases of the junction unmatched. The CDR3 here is CASSIPDRGHQPQHF. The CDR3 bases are TGTGCCAGCAGTATACCGGACAGGGGCCATCAGCCCCAGCATTTT.